The rows below give T cell receptor beta chains drawn from one sample of a study of cytomegalovirus exposure and HLA in healthy donors. The repertoire was sequenced with immunoSEQ multiplex PCR; TCRdb's copy has only in-frame clones and lacks some. This sample carries under 85,000 clones, about 94% of them seen once, and the ten largest clones take less than 2.5%. The specimen sequenced was PBMCs. The receptors were sampled from a woman younger than 35 in good health and CMV-seronegative. Each CDR3 is given with its conserved first and last residue. The D gene is left open where the match is weak. Size is stated for part of the rows, as once, few or many counts, or as a class when the clone is expanded.

V gene	clone size	J gene	CDR3 length	D gene	CDR3 DNA	CDR3 protein
TRBV27	-	TRBJ2-1	16	TRBD2	TGTGCCAGCAGTTTTGGGCTAGCGGGAGGGTACAATGAGCAGTTCTTC	CASSFGLAGGYNEQFF
TRBV7-2	-	TRBJ2-7	14	-	TGTGCCAGCAGCTTGCCGTATGGAGCCGGGGAGCAGTACTTC	CASSLPYGAGEQYF
TRBV19	-	TRBJ1-3	16	TRBD1	TGTGCCAGTACCTCCCGGACAGGCTCCGTCGGAAACACCATATATTTT	CASTSRTGSVGNTIYF
TRBV6-5	-	TRBJ2-7	15	TRBD2	TGTGCCAGCAGGCGGAGCGGGAGGTCGAACTACGAGCAGTACTTC	CASRRSGRSNYEQYF
TRBV5-1	few	TRBJ2-5	15	TRBD1	TGCGCCAGCAGCTTGTCGACAGGGGGCGTGGAGACCCAGTACTTC	CASSLSTGGVETQYF
TRBV27	-	TRBJ2-1	18	TRBD2	TGTGCCAGCAGTTTATTTGCCGGGGGCGGGGGGGCCGGTAATGAGCAGTTCTTC	CASSLFAGGGGAGNEQFF
TRBV28	-	TRBJ2-1	17	-	TGTGCCAGCATGAGTCGGCGGGCGCTAAGCTCCTACAATGAGCAGTTCTTC	CASMSRRALSSYNEQFF
TRBV7-2	-	TRBJ2-7	16	TRBD1	TGTGCCAGCAGCTACCAGACAGGGGGTATCTCCTACGAGCAGTACTTC	CASSYQTGGISYEQYF
TRBV18	once	TRBJ1-2	15	-	TGTGCCAGCTCACCAGTGACGGAGAATCCCTATGGCTACACCTTC	CASSPVTENPYGYTF
TRBV28	-	TRBJ2-1	15	TRBD2	TGTGCCAGCATAACCTATAGCGGGAGGGGAGGGGAGCAGTTCTTC	CASITYSGRGGEQFF
TRBV7-9	-	TRBJ1-3	16	-	TGTGCCAGCAGCTTAACGGACAGCTTCTCTGGAAACACCATATATTTT	CASSLTDSFSGNTIYF
TRBV27	-	TRBJ1-5	15	-	TGTGCCAGCAGTTTCGAGAGGGATAGCAATCAGCCCCAGCATTTT	CASSFERDSNQPQHF
TRBV5-1	-	TRBJ2-3	16	TRBD1	TGCGCCAGCAGCCCGAGGGGACAGACTAGCACAGATACGCAGTATTTT	CASSPRGQTSTDTQYF
TRBV5-5	few	TRBJ1-2	13	-	TGTGCCAGCAGTATCCGGGGGGTATATGGCTACACCTTC	CASSIRGVYGYTF
TRBV30	-	TRBJ2-1	11	-	TGTGCCTGGAGTAAGGGGAATGAGCAGTTCTTC	CAWSKGNEQFF
TRBV28	-	TRBJ2-2	16	-	TGTGCCAGCAGTTTCCCAGGAGGGGTACGGCCCGGGGAGCTGTTTTTT	CASSFPGGVRPGELFF
TRBV6-5	-	TRBJ1-3	13	-	TGTGCCAGCAGTCCAAACTCTGGAAACACCATATATTTT	CASSPNSGNTIYF
TRBV19	-	TRBJ1-1	12	-	TGTGCCAGTAGTATAGTAGATGGTAAGGCTTTCTTT	CASSIVDGKAFF
TRBV28	-	TRBJ2-1	19	TRBD2	TGTGCCAGCAGTGGGATTGCTAGCGGGAGACTCGCCACCTACAATGAGCAGTTCTTC	CASSGIASGRLATYNEQFF
TRBV28	-	TRBJ2-3	20	TRBD2	TGTGCCAGCAGTTTAAAAGGGCGAATCGGGCTAGCGGGGCATGCAGATACGCAGTATTTT	CASSLKGRIGLAGHADTQYF
TRBV10-3	-	TRBJ2-1	15	-	TGTGCCATCTGGGAGGACAGGGAGGGATACAATGAGCAGTTCTTC	CAIWEDREGYNEQFF
TRBV4-3	-	TRBJ1-2	15	-	TGCGCCAGCAGCCCCACCGGGACAAATAGTTATGGCTACACCTTC	CASSPTGTNSYGYTF
TRBV4-1	-	TRBJ2-2	17	TRBD1	TGCGCCAGCAGCCAAGATGCCCGGCAGGGGGCCATCGGGGAGCTGTTTTTT	CASSQDARQGAIGELFF
TRBV18	-	TRBJ2-5	16	TRBD2	TGTGCCAGCTCACCACTCTTTACTAGCGGAACAGAGACCCAGTACTTC	CASSPLFTSGTETQYF
TRBV5-4	-	TRBJ2-7	15	-	TGTGCCAGCAGCTTGTCTCCACAGGGACCCTACGAGCAGTACTTC	CASSLSPQGPYEQYF
TRBV29-1	-	TRBJ1-4	14	-	TGCAGCGTTGAAGAGGGAGATAATAATGAAAAACTGTTTTTT	CSVEEGDNNEKLFF
TRBV9	-	TRBJ2-2	17	TRBD1	TGTGCCAGCAGTCCGGGTGGGACAGGGTATGTGTCCGGGGAGCTGTTTTTT	CASSPGGTGYVSGELFF
TRBV7-2	few	TRBJ2-5	15	TRBD2	TGTGCCAGCAGCTTATTAGCGGGGGGCCGAGAGACCCAGTACTTC	CASSLLAGGRETQYF